The clone carrying this TCR beta chain was found many times. Its antigen remains unknown. CDR3 length: 14 residues. Losses at the gene ends were 3 bases for V and 5 bases for J; bases not matched to a gene: 5. The germline CDR1 and CDR2 sequences are SGHTA and FQGTGA. The source material, RNA transcripts, was used to amplify TCR beta CDR3 regions. The primer set for the first-round RT-PCR of the TCR CDR3 was HTBI. TCRdb analysed the multiplex PCR reads with MiXCR anew, one entry per CDR3 protein. The repertoire includes under 300,000 distinct CDR3 sequences, about 25% of them detected once, and about 25% sits in the top ten. The data were obtained in a study of T cells in Graves' hyperthyroidism and ophthalmopathy. Study-wide findings and caveats: Ophthalmopathy and stable hyperthyroidism were separated by a 13 V-J model.

The rearrangement uses TRBV7-3 and TRBJ2-3; 7 bases are shared with TRBD2. The sequencing input was blood. The clonotype originates from a man in his forties or fifties with Graves' hyperthyroidism that later progressed to Graves' ophthalmopathy. The CDR3 sequence: CASSLVSSGDTQYF. The CDR3 DNA follows: TGTGCCAGCAGCTTGGTTTCTAGCGGAGATACGCAGTATTTT. The full variable domain, completed using reference TRBV7-3 and TRBJ2-3, is GAGVSQTPSNKVTEKGKYVELRCDPISGHTALYWYRQSLGQGPEFLIYFQGTGAADDSGLPNDRFFAVRPEGSVSTLKIQRTERGDSAVYLCASSLVSSGDTQYFGPGTRLTVL.